A single sample is the source of the 15 T cell receptor beta chains below, sequenced in a study of CD8 T cells in Susac syndrome. With random hexamers, 0.5 to 1 ug RNA was reverse transcribed. MiXCR, applied by TCRdb to the immunoSEQ multiplex PCR reads, yields one record per CDR3 protein. In the table there are some 120,000 distinct CDR3 sequences, about 96% of which are singletons. Sequencing was performed on CD4+ T cells from PBMCs. These receptors all stem from a human donor in good health.

This chain links TRBV12-3 or TRBV12-4 with TRBJ2-7; unclear D gene. The CDR3 is made up of 17 amino acids. Deletions cut 1 base from V and 2 bases from J, with 18 bases between. CDR3 protein: CASSLVSNHLLPYEQYF. The CDR3 bases are TGTGCCAGCAGTTTAGTATCCAATCACCTCCTCCCCTACGAGCAGTACTTC.

The chain recombines TRBV2 with TRBJ1-5; TRBD1 matches 10 bases. Unmatched junction bases numbered 4, after V lost 4 bases and J lost 4 bases. CDR3 length equals 15 residues. In germline, CDR1 is SNHLY, CDR2 FYNNEI. CDR3 protein: CASSVTGGGNQPQHF. The CDR3 DNA follows: TGTGCCAGCAGTGTGACAGGGGGCGGAAATCAGCCCCAGCATTTT.

The rearrangement uses TRBV3-1 and TRBJ1-2; the match to TRBD1 covers 8 bases. The CDR3 contains 15 residues. CDR1 LGHDT and CDR2 YNNKEL come from the germline V gene (reference sequence). V lost 4 bases, J lost 4 bases, and 8 bases stayed unmatched. The DNA of the CDR3 is TGTGCCAGCAGCCCCTGGGACAGGAAACCCTATGGCTACACCTTC. This translates into CASSPWDRKPYGYTF. The full variable domain, rest sourced from reference TRBV3-1 and TRBJ1-2, is DTAVSQTPKYLVTQMGNDKSIKCEQNLGHDTMYWYKQDSKKFLKIMFSYNNKELIINETVPNRFSPKSPDKAHLNLHINSLELGDSAVYFCASSPWDRKPYGYTFGSGTRLTVV.

The rearrangement joins TRBV30 to TRBJ2-6; no definite D call. V lost 0 bases and J lost 4, with 4 bases in between. The CDR3 loop spans 13 amino acids. Germline V CDR1 and CDR2: GTSNPN, SVGIG (reference sequence). CDR3 nucleotide sequence: TGTGCCTGGAGTGTATCCGGGGCCAACGTCCTGACTTTC. Translated: CAWSVSGANVLTF. The full variable domain, its missing parts supplied by reference TRBV30 and TRBJ2-6, is SQTIHQWPATLVQPVGSPLSLECTVEGTSNPNLYWYRQAAGRGLQLLFYSVGIGQISSEVPQNLSASRPQDRQFILSSKKLLLSDSGFYLCAWSVSGANVLTFGAGSRLTVL.

The CDR3 DNA reads TGTGCCAGCAGCTTAGAAAGCGGGAGGTCATATACGCAGTATTTT. Translation gives CASSLESGRSYTQYF. The chain recombines TRBV11-2 with TRBJ2-3; 9 bases line up with TRBD2. Per the germline V gene, CDR1 is SGHAT and CDR2 is FQNNGV. The J segment lost 7 bases and the V segment lost 0 bases, leaving 5 bases of the junction unmatched. The CDR3 loop spans 15 amino acids.

This sequence joins TRBV29-1 and TRBJ1-1, with unresolved D. The germline V gene encodes CDR1 SQVTM and CDR2 ANQGSEA. The CDR3 is 14 amino acids. The V gene lost 4 bases and the J gene lost 0 bases, with 12 bases spanning the gap. The CDR3 bases are TGCAGCGTTGGTTGGGCGGTAGTGAACACTGAAGCTTTCTTT. It specifies CSVGWAVVNTEAFF.

This clonotype was observed once. This chain uses TRBV3-1 with TRBJ2-7; TRBD2 matches at 9 bases. J was trimmed by 5 bases and V by 7 bases; bases with no gene match: 6. From germline, CDR1 is LGHDT and CDR2 YNNKEL (reference sequence). The CDR3 is 13 residues long. In nucleotides, the CDR3 is TGTGCCAGCAAATATAGCGGGAGCGACGAGCAGTACTTC. Encoded protein: CASKYSGSDEQYF.

This chain joins TRBV11-2 and TRBJ1-2, with 9 nucleotides matching TRBD1. CDR1 SGHAT and CDR2 FQNNGV come from the germline V gene. This CDR3 spans 15 amino acids. V gave up 4 bases and J gave up 5 bases; unmatched junction bases: 8. The CDR3: CASSSRTGEAYGYTF. The CDR3 DNA follows: TGTGCCAGCAGCTCTAGGACAGGGGAGGCGTATGGCTACACCTTC.

In this sample, this clonotype turned up once. The chain couples TRBV7-2 to TRBJ1-2; D might be TRBD1 (6 bases). Trimming took 5 bases from V and 0 from J, leaving 10 bases between them. The CDR3 extends over 14 amino acids. Germline V gene sequence: CDR1 SGHTA, CDR2 FQGNSA. The CDR3 coding sequence is TGTGCCAGCAGCCAAGGACAGTCTAACTATGGCTACACCTTC. This translates into CASSQGQSNYGYTF.

The chain links TRBV28 to TRBJ2-6; TRBD2 matches at 7 bases. V gave up 8 bases and J gave up 4 bases; unmatched junction bases: 14. The CDR3 length is 17 residues. Germline loops: CDR1 MDHEN, CDR2 SYDVKM. The CDR3 sequence is CASCSSGLTLGANVLTF. As DNA, the CDR3 is TGTGCCAGCTGTAGTTCGGGACTAACACTCGGGGCCAACGTCCTGACTTTC. Drawing the rest from reference TRBV28 and TRBJ2-6, the complete variable domain is DVKVTQSSRYLVKRTGEKVFLECVQDMDHENMFWYRQDPGLGLRLIYFSYDVKMKEKGDIPEGYSVSREKKERFSLILESASTNQTSMYLCASCSSGLTLGANVLTFGAGSRLTVL.

The chain employs TRBV13 and TRBJ2-4, with no clear D. V shed 10 bases and J shed 0 bases, with 10 bases lying between them. Germline CDR1 is PRHDT and CDR2 is FYEKMQ (reference sequence). CDR3 size: 13 residues. The CDR3 reads CATTTLAKNIQYF. CDR3 bases: TGTGCCACTACGACGCTAGCCAAAAACATTCAGTACTTC.

This chain connects TRBV7-2 to TRBJ2-3, with 9 bases aligning to TRBD2. With 5 bases clipped from V and 4 bases from J, the junction kept 7 bases outside the gene matches. In germline, CDR1 is SGHTA, CDR2 FQGNSA. The CDR3 sequence is 15 residues long. CDR3 residues: CASSPLAGDPDTQYF. CDR3 coding DNA: TGTGCCAGCAGCCCTTTAGCGGGAGATCCAGATACGCAGTATTTT.

This CDR3 reads CSVEGAGGYTF. CDR3 DNA: TGCAGCGTTGAAGGGGCGGGGGGCTACACCTTC. J is TRBJ1-2 and V is TRBV29-1; D ambiguous. This CDR3 is 11 amino acids long. V was cut by 1 base and J by 8 bases, with 8 bases left in between. Germline-derived CDR1 and CDR2 are SQVTM and ANQGSEA.

V is TRBV29-1 and J is TRBJ2-3; D is tentatively TRBD1 or TRBD2 (6 bases each). V dropped 7 bases and J dropped 2 bases, with 16 bases sitting between them. The germline CDR1 and CDR2 sequences are SQVTM and ANQGSEA. The CDR3 contains 14 residues. This CDR3 reads CSAGAGDPTDTQYF. CDR3 DNA sequence: TGCAGCGCGGGGGCAGGGGACCCCACAGATACGCAGTATTTT.

This chain links TRBV4-1 with TRBJ2-4; tentative D call: TRBD1 (6 bases). This CDR3 has 18 residues. V was cut by 2 bases and J by 0 bases, with 17 bases left in between. Germline V gene data show CDR1 as MGHRA and CDR2 as YSYEKL. The DNA for the CDR3 is TGCGCCAGCAGCCAACGAGATGAGGGGGAACTAGCCAAAAACATTCAGTACTTC. Translating gives CASSQRDEGELAKNIQYF.